These 30 T cell receptor beta chains were all obtained from the same sample, sequenced in a study of T cell responses to AZD1222 COVID-19 vaccine. TCRdb's copy holds only in-frame clones and misses some; the assay was immunoSEQ multiplex PCR. The sample has 75,000 to 90,000 clones; 90% are singletons. Sample: peripheral blood, taken on day 0 of AZD1222 vaccination. These receptors came from an adult in good health.

The rearrangement links TRBV7-6 to TRBJ1-3; 10 bases map to TRBD1. V lost 5 bases and J lost 2; bases outside the gene matches: 9. CDR3 size: 17 residues. From germline, CDR1 is SGHVS and CDR2 FNYEAQ. DNA for the CDR3: TGTGCCAGCAGCCCGATGACAGGGGGCGCGGCTGGAAACACCATATATTTT. This encodes CASSPMTGGAAGNTIYF.

The CDR3 here is CASRATGGARYTF. DNA of the CDR3: TGTGCCAGCAGAGCAACAGGGGGCGCGCGCTACACCTTC. The V and J genes are TRBV6-5 and TRBJ1-2, with 9 positions matching TRBD1. This CDR3 has 13 amino acids. Germline V lookup: CDR1 MNHEY, CDR2 SVGAGI. Unmatched junction bases numbered 8, after V lost 6 bases and J lost 9 bases.

This chain joins TRBV5-1 and TRBJ2-2, with D unresolved. The germline CDR1 and CDR2 sequences are SGHRS and YFSETQ. CDR3 length: 16 residues. V lost 0 bases and J lost 6, with 15 bases in between. The CDR3 reads CASSLATVSFAGELFF. CDR3 DNA: TGCGCCAGCAGCTTGGCCACTGTGAGTTTCGCCGGGGAGCTGTTTTTT.

The chain employs TRBV11-3 and TRBJ2-1, with D perhaps given as TRBD1 or TRBD2 (6 bases each). V lost 1 base, J lost 7 bases, and 14 bases lay in between. Germline lookup yields CDR1 SGHNT and CDR2 YENEEA. The CDR3 is 15 amino acids. The CDR3, as DNA: TGTGCCAGCAGCTTAGCAGGGGCGGGGACGAATGAGCAGTTCTTC. The encoded protein is CASSLAGAGTNEQFF.

The CDR3 sequence: CASSSLGGVSYEQYF. In nucleotides, the CDR3 is TGTGCCAGCAGTTCACTCGGCGGGGTATCCTACGAGCAGTACTTC. The V call is TRBV6-2 or TRBV6-3, the J call TRBJ2-7; D may be TRBD2 (6 bases). CDR1 and CDR2 (germline): MNHEY, SVGEGT. Trimming took off 4 bases at V and 1 base at J, with 14 bases between the two ends. The CDR3 sequence is 15 residues long.

This clone has only a few counts. The V and J genes are TRBV7-2 and TRBJ2-2; perhaps TRBD1 as D (5 bases). Looked up from germline, CDR1 is SGHTA and CDR2 is FQGNSA. There are 15 residues in the CDR3. The ends were cut back, 3 bases at V and 3 bases at J, with 11 bases in the middle. Here the CDR3 reads CASSFQGSDTGELFF. CDR3 bases: TGTGCCAGCAGCTTCCAGGGATCGGACACCGGGGAGCTGTTTTTT. Variable domain in full (rest from reference TRBV7-2 and TRBJ2-2): GAGVSQSPSNKVTEKGKDVELRCDPISGHTALYWYRQSLGQGLEFLIYFQGNSAPDKSGLPSDRFSAERTGGSVSTLTIQRTQQEDSAVYLCASSFQGSDTGELFFGEGSRLTVL.

This clone was seen a handful of times. This sequence joins TRBV19 and TRBJ1-5; perhaps TRBD1 as D (6 bases). This CDR3 has 17 amino acids. V was clipped by 6 bases and J by 4 bases, with 22 bases between them. Germline loops: CDR1 LNHDA, CDR2 SQIVND (reference sequence). CDR3 nucleotide sequence: TGTGCCAGTAGATCCTTTGAGGGGGGGCTCTGGAATCAGCCCCAGCATTTT. Protein sequence: CASRSFEGGLWNQPQHF.

This chain joins TRBV12-3 or TRBV12-4 and TRBJ1-6; D possibly corresponds to TRBD1 (6 bases). The germline V and J ends were trimmed by 5 bases and 10 bases, with 12 bases remaining between them. This CDR3 has 13 amino acids. DNA for the CDR3: TGTGCCAGCAGTACAGGGTTCTGGTCACCCCTCCACTTT. It yields the protein CASSTGFWSPLHF.

CDR3 sequence reads: CASSLLPYEQYF. DNA for the CDR3: TGTGCCAGCAGCTTGCTGCCCTACGAGCAGTACTTC. The chain links TRBV11-2 to TRBJ2-7; D remains unclear. Germline CDR1 and CDR2: SGHAT and FQNNGV. The CDR3 spans 12 residues. Trimming cost V 3 bases and J 2 bases, with 5 bases left between them.

V and J are TRBV12-3 or TRBV12-4 and TRBJ1-5, with a weak D call TRBD1 (5 bases). The CDR3 length is 13 residues. V lost 3 bases and J 4 bases, leaving 7 bases between the germline ends. The CDR3 reads CASSLRGNQPQHF. The CDR3 nucleotides are TGTGCCAGCAGTTTGAGGGGAAATCAGCCCCAGCATTTT.

The chain is built from TRBV6-6 and TRBJ1-5; D call uncertain. Looked up from germline, CDR1 is MNHNY and CDR2 is SVGAGI (reference sequence). The germline V and J ends were trimmed by 2 bases and 4 bases, with 15 bases remaining between them. There are 16 residues in the CDR3. CDR3 sequence: CASSYRLGTENQPQHF. The DNA for the CDR3 is TGTGCCAGCAGTTACCGACTGGGTACAGAGAATCAGCCCCAGCATTTT.

This rearrangement joins TRBV27 to TRBJ1-1; 7 nucleotides line up with TRBD1. The ends lost 2 bases at V and 5 bases at J; junction bases unmatched: 5. The CDR3 is 14 amino acids. Germline lookup yields CDR1 MNHEY and CDR2 SMNVEV (reference sequence). The CDR3 nucleotides read TGTGCCAGCAGTTTAGTCAGGGGGGGGACTGAAGCTTTCTTT. This codes for CASSLVRGGTEAFF.

V is TRBV6-5 and J is TRBJ1-1, with a tentative D call TRBD1 (5 bases). Germline CDR1 and CDR2: MNHEY and SVGAGI. This CDR3 has 14 residues. The ends were cut back, 6 bases at V and 0 bases at J, with 11 bases in the middle. CDR3 nucleotide sequence: TGTGCCAGCAGGGCCCTGACAGTGAACACTGAAGCTTTCTTT. This gives the protein CASRALTVNTEAFF.

The chain couples TRBV4-3 to TRBJ2-7, with D possibly being TRBD2 (6 bases). This CDR3 region has 15 residues. CDR1 LGHNA and CDR2 YSLEER come from the germline V gene. With 0 bases removed from V and 4 bases from J, the gap between germline ends came to 13 bases. Written as DNA, the CDR3 is TGCGCCAGCAGCCAAGATCGGAGGGGTTGGTACGAGCAGTACTTC. Protein: CASSQDRRGWYEQYF.

The chain joins TRBV18 to TRBJ1-2, with D hard to call. V lost 0 bases to trimming and J lost 8 bases, with 10 bases between them. Germline V gene sequence: CDR1 KGHSH, CDR2 LQKENI. CDR3 length: 13 amino acids. As DNA, the CDR3 is TGTGCCAGCTCACCACCCAGGACGGACGGCTACACCTTC. Protein product: CASSPPRTDGYTF.

V usage is TRBV30 and J usage is TRBJ2-7; 12 bases are shared with TRBD2. Germline V gene data show CDR1 as GTSNPN and CDR2 as SVGIG (reference sequence). The CDR3 length is 14 residues. V was clipped by 5 bases and J by 1 base; unmatched bases: 3. DNA of the CDR3: TGTGCCTGGGGGGGACTAGCGGGTTCCTACGAGCAGTACTTC. Protein: CAWGGLAGSYEQYF.

The chain combines TRBV15 with TRBJ2-7; 12 bases map to TRBD2. This CDR3 has 16 residues. CDR1 is LNHNV, CDR2 YYDKDF, per germline (reference sequence). The J segment lost 2 bases and the V segment lost 3 bases, leaving 5 bases of the junction unmatched. The CDR3 DNA is TGTGCCACCAGCAGTAGACTAGCGGGGGAGACCTACGAGCAGTACTTC. Protein product: CATSSRLAGETYEQYF.

The V gene is TRBV3-1 (or the pseudogene TRBV3-2), the J gene TRBJ1-1; unclear D gene. Germline V gene data show CDR1 as LGHDT and CDR2 as YNNKEL (reference sequence). V was clipped by 4 bases and J by 3 bases, with 15 bases between them. This CDR3 is 15 amino acids long. The chain's CDR3 is CASSLRKAVHTEAFF. The CDR3 nucleotides are TGTGCCAGCAGCCTTCGGAAGGCGGTACACACTGAAGCTTTCTTT.

V usage is TRBV7-2 and J usage is TRBJ2-7; TRBD1 agrees at 8 bases. The V and J ends lost 1 base and 2 bases, in that order; junction bases with no gene match: 1. Germline-derived CDR1 and CDR2 are SGHTA and FQGNSA. The CDR3 runs 14 residues. CDR3 loop: CASSLGQGTYEQYF. CDR3 nucleotides: TGTGCCAGCAGCTTAGGACAGGGGACCTACGAGCAGTACTTC.

J is TRBJ2-1 and V is TRBV9; no clear D. The CDR3 spans 15 residues. The germline V and J ends were trimmed by 3 bases and 0 bases, with 10 bases remaining between them. The germline CDR1 and CDR2 sequences are SGDLS and YYNGEE. CDR3 DNA: TGTGCCAGCAGCGGACGGCCGAGCTCCTACAATGAGCAGTTCTTC. This sequence encodes CASSGRPSSYNEQFF.

The chain recombines TRBV2 with TRBJ2-7, with 10 bases that match TRBD1. Per germline, CDR1 SNHLY and CDR2 FYNNEI. The CDR3 has 15 amino acids. With V trimmed by 6 bases and J by 4 bases, 9 bases remained unmatched. CDR3 DNA sequence: TGTGCCAGCAGCCAATGGGGACAGGGGAAGTACGAGCAGTACTTC. This gives the protein CASSQWGQGKYEQYF.

This clone was recorded once. V gene TRBV20-1 combines with J gene TRBJ2-5; D not certain. CDR1 and CDR2 from the germline V gene are DFQATT and SNEGSKA (reference sequence). The V gene lost 4 bases and the J gene lost 4 bases, with 10 bases spanning the gap. The length of the CDR3 is 12 residues. As DNA, the CDR3 is TGCAGTGCTAATGATAACGGAGAGACCCAGTACTTC. Translation: CSANDNGETQYF.

Here the CDR3 reads CAISGQRSSSYNEQFF. The CDR3 coding sequence is TGTGCCATCAGCGGACAGCGTAGCTCCTCCTACAATGAGCAGTTCTTC. The chain has TRBV10-3 and TRBJ2-1; possible D gene TRBD1, 6 bases. This CDR3 is built from 16 residues. Trimming cost V 6 bases and J 0 bases, with 15 bases left between them. Looked up from germline, CDR1 is ENHRY and CDR2 is SYGVKD.

The sample holds a few counts of this clone. The rearrangement joins TRBV24-1 to TRBJ2-5; 9 bases map to TRBD1. Germline V lookup: CDR1 KGHDR, CDR2 SFDVKD. V lost 3 bases, J lost 3 bases, and 4 bases stayed unmatched. This CDR3 has 15 amino acids. The CDR3 is CATSDPDRGEETQYF. The CDR3, as DNA: TGTGCCACCAGTGATCCGGACAGGGGAGAAGAGACCCAGTACTTC.

The chain joins TRBV6-2 or TRBV6-3 to TRBJ2-7; the match to TRBD1 covers 7 bases. The CDR3 runs 15 residues. J gave up 5 bases and V 2 bases, and 9 bases lay outside the gene matches. Germline CDR1 reads MNHEY; CDR2 reads SVGEGT. The CDR3: CASSYDATTGNEQYF. The CDR3 DNA follows: TGTGCCAGCAGTTACGATGCGACGACAGGGAACGAGCAGTACTTC.

This clone was observed once. V usage is TRBV6-2 or TRBV6-3 and J usage is TRBJ1-1, with no clear D. The CDR3 consists of 14 residues. Deletions cut 4 bases from V and 4 bases from J, with 13 bases between. Looked up from germline, CDR1 is MNHEY and CDR2 is SVGEGT. CDR3 sequence: CASSSRLGSTEAFF. CDR3 DNA: TGTGCCAGCAGTTCCCGACTGGGGAGCACTGAAGCTTTCTTT.

V gene TRBV28 combines with J gene TRBJ2-1; 13 positions agree with TRBD2. Germline trimming cut 6 bases from V and 8 bases from J; bases unmatched to any gene: 7. This CDR3 contains 15 residues. Germline values: CDR1 MDHEN, CDR2 SYDVKM. The CDR3 here is CASRELAGGLDEQFF. The CDR3 DNA follows: TGTGCCAGCAGGGAACTAGCGGGGGGGCTGGATGAGCAGTTCTTC. The variable domain in full, with the rest retrieved from reference TRBV28 and TRBJ2-1, is DVKVTQSSRYLVKRTGEKVFLECVQDMDHENMFWYRQDPGLGLRLIYFSYDVKMKEKGDIPEGYSVSREKKERFSLILESASTNQTSMYLCASRELAGGLDEQFFGPGTRLTVL.

Concerning this clone: One end of the junction fails to match germline, which may point to a read error. V usage is TRBV27 and J usage is TRBJ2-5, with 12 bases identical to TRBD2. Per germline, CDR1 MNHEY and CDR2 SMNVEV (reference sequence). This CDR3 is 14 amino acids long. CDR3 in DNA: TGTGCCAGCAGCCACCGGACTAGCGGGGAGAGCCAGTACTTC. This encodes CASSHRTSGESQYF.

This chain connects TRBV5-8 to TRBJ1-1; D is unresolved. Germline-derived CDR1 and CDR2 are SGHTS and YDEGEE. The CDR3 is 15 amino acids. V lost 4 bases, J lost 1 base, and 14 bases lay in between. CDR3: CASSPWTKGNTEAFF. The DNA of the CDR3 is TGTGCCAGCAGCCCGTGGACCAAGGGGAACACTGAAGCTTTCTTT.

This chain uses TRBV15 with TRBJ1-5, with TRBD1 matching over 8 bases. The length of the CDR3 is 18 residues. CDR1 is LNHNV, CDR2 YYDKDF, per germline (reference sequence). The trim removed 1 base at V and 6 bases at J, leaving 14 bases unmatched. CDR3 DNA: TGTGCCACCAGCAGAGTAAAGGTATCAGGGGGCGGGGGTCAGCCCCAGCATTTT. It yields the protein CATSRVKVSGGGGQPQHF.